A selection of T cell receptor beta chains follows, all from one sample in a study of T-cell memory formation after mild COVID-19. TCRdb used MiXCR to reprocess the 5' RACE reads, holding one entry per CDR3 protein. The sample has 190,000 or so distinct CDR3 sequences; 20% to 25% are singletons. The sample consisted of PBMCs or a T cell subset sorted from them (not recorded which). The receptors were sampled from an adult woman who had mild COVID-19 (a few samples of this study predate the infection). Cell type and time point are not known. CDR3s include the opening cysteine and the closing phenylalanine or tryptophan. Fields, in order: J gene, D gene, clone size, V gene, CDR3 protein, CDR3 DNA. The D gene is left open where the match is weak. Rows give clone size only sometimes, using once, few, many, or a class for an expanded clone.

TRBJ2-5 | - | few | TRBV11-1 | CASSLTAQETQYF | TGTGCCAGCAGCTTAACCGCTCAAGAGACCCAGTACTTC
TRBJ2-5 | - | - | TRBV11-1 | CASSFVTDTMEETQYF | TGTGCCAGCAGCTTCGTGACAGATACCATGGAGGAGACCCAGTACTTC
TRBJ1-6 | TRBD1 | few | TRBV6-5 | CASSYGQGDNSPLHF | TGTGCCAGCAGTTACGGTCAGGGGGATAATTCACCCCTCCACTTT
TRBJ1-5 | - | - | TRBV7-2 | CASSLAPNQPQHF | TGTGCCAGCAGCTTAGCTCCGAATCAGCCCCAGCATTTT
TRBJ2-7 | - | - | TRBV20-1 | CSARRGGSYEQYF | TGCAGTGCAAGGAGAGGGGGGTCCTACGAGCAGTACTTC
TRBJ2-7 | TRBD1 | - | TRBV5-1 | CASSSGTGVTYEQYF | TGCGCCAGCAGTTCCGGGACAGGGGTTACCTACGAGCAGTACTTC
TRBJ2-7 | - | few | TRBV10-3 | CAISDWRSSYEQYF | TGTGCCATCAGTGATTGGAGGAGCTCCTACGAGCAGTACTTC
TRBJ2-2 | TRBD1 | few | TRBV15 | CATRGTGQGMITGELFF | TGTGCCACCCGAGGAACAGGACAGGGGATGATCACCGGGGAGCTGTTTTTT
TRBJ1-1 | - | - | TRBV7-2 | CASGILGGVNTEAFF | TGTGCCAGCGGTATCTTAGGGGGGGTGAACACTGAAGCTTTCTTT
TRBJ2-3 | - | - | TRBV20-1 | CSVPGSTDTQYF | TGCAGTGTCCCGGGGAGCACAGATACGCAGTATTTT